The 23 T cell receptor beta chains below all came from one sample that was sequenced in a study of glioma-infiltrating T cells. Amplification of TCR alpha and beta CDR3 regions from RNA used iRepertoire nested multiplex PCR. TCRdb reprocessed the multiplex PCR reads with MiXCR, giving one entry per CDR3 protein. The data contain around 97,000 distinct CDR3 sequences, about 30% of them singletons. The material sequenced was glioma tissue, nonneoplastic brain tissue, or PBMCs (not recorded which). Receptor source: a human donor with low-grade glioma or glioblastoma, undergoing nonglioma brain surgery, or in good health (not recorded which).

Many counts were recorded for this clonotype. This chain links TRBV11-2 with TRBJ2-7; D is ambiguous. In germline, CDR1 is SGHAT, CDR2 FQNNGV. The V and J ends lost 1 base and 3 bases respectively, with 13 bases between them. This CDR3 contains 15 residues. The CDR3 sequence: CASSLAPPTRYEQYF. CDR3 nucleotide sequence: TGTGCCAGCAGCTTAGCCCCCCCTACCCGCTACGAGCAGTACTTC.

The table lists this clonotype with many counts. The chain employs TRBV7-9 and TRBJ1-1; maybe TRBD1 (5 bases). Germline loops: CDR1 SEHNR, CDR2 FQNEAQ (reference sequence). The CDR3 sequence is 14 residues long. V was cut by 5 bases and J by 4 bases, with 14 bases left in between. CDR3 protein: CASSPPGPSTEAFF. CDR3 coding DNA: TGTGCCAGCAGCCCCCCAGGGCCGAGCACTGAAGCTTTCTTT.

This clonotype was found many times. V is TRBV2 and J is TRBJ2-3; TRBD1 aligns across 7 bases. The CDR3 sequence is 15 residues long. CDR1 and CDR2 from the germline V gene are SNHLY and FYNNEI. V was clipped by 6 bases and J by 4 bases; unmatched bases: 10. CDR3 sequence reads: CASSLTGARADTQYF. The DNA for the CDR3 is TGTGCCAGCAGCCTTACAGGGGCGAGGGCAGATACGCAGTATTTT.

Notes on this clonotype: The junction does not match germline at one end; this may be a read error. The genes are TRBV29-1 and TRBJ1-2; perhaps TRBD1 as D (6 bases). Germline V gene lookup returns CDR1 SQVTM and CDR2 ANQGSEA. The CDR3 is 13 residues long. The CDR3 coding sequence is TGCAGCGTTTTGAACAGGGAGTCTAGTGGCTACAACTTC. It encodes CSVLNRESSGYNF.

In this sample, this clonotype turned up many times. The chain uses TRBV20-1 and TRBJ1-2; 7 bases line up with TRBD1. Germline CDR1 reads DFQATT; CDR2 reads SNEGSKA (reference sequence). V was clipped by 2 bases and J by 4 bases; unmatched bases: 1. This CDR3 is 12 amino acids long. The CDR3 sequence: CSARNRGYGYTF. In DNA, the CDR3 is TGCAGTGCTAGAAACAGGGGCTATGGCTACACCTTC.

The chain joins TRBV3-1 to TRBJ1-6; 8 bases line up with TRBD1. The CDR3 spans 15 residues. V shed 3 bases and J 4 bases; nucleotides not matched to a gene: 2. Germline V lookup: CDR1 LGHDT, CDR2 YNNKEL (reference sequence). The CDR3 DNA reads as TGTGCCAGCAGCCAGACAGGGGAATATAATTCACCCCTCCACTTT. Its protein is CASSQTGEYNSPLHF.

In DNA form, the CDR3 reads TGTGCCAGCAGCGTCGGACAGGGGGCAGGGGAAGAGACCCAGTACTTC. It specifies CASSVGQGAGEETQYF. V and J are TRBV9 and TRBJ2-5; 11 nucleotides match TRBD1. Germline V gene data show CDR1 as SGDLS and CDR2 as YYNGEE. The CDR3 covers 16 residues. V lost 2 bases to trimming and J lost 3 bases; unmatched junction nucleotides: 6.

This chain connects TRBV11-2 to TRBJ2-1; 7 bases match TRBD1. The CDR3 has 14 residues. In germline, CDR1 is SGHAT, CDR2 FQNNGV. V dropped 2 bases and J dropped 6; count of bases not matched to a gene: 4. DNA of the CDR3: TGTGCCAGCAGCTTATTAGGGGGCAGCAATGAGCAGTTCTTC. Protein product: CASSLLGGSNEQFF.

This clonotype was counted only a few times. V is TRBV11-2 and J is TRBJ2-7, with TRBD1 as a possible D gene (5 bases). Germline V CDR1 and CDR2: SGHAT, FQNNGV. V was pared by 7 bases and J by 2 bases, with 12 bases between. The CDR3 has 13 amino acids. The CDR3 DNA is TGTGCCAGCACTCCTGACAGTGCCTACGAGCAGTACTTC. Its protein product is CASTPDSAYEQYF.

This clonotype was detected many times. The CDR3 reads CASSYGDRTTSATQYF. The CDR3 region has the DNA TGTGCCAGCAGTTACGGGGACAGGACAACCTCGGCTACGCAGTATTTT. The chain links TRBV6-2 or TRBV6-3 to TRBJ2-3; 8 nucleotides match TRBD1. V was clipped by 2 bases and J by 8 bases; unmatched bases: 12. Per the germline V gene, CDR1 is MNHEY and CDR2 is SVGEGT. The CDR3 is 16 residues long.

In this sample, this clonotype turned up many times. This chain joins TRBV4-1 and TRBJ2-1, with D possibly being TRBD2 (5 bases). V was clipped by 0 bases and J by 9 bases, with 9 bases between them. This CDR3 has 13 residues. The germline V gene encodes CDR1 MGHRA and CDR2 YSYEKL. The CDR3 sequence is CASSQDRSGEQFF. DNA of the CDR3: TGCGCCAGCAGCCAAGATCGGAGCGGTGAGCAGTTCTTC.

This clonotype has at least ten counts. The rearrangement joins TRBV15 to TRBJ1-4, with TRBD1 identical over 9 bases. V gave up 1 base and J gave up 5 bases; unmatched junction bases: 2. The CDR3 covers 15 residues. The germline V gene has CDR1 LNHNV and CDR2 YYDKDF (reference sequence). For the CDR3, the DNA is TGTGCCACCAGCAGAGCCGGGACAGGGAATGAAAAACTGTTTTTT. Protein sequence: CATSRAGTGNEKLFF.

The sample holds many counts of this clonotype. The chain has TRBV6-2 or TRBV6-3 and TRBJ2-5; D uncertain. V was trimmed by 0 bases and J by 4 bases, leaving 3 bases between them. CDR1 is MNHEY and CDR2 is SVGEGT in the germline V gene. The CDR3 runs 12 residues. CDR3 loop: CASSYSRETQYF. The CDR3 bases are TGTGCCAGCAGTTACTCAAGAGAGACCCAGTACTTC.

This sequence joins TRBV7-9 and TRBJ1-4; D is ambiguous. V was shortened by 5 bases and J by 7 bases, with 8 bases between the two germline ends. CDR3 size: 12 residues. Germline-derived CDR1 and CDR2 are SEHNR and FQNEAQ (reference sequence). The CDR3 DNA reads TGTGCCAGCAGCCCCGAGGCTGAAAAACTGTTTTTT. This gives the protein CASSPEAEKLFF.

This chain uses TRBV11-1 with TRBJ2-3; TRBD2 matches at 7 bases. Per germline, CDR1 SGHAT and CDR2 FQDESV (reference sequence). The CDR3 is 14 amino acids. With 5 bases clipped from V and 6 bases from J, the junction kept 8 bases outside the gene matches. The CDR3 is CASSISKTSDTQYF. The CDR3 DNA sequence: TGTGCCAGCAGCATCTCAAAGACTAGCGATACGCAGTATTTT. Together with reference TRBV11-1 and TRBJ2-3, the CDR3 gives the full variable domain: EAEVAQSPRYKITEKSQAVAFWCDPISGHATLYWYRQILGQGPELLVQFQDESVVDDSQLPKDRFSAERLKGVDSTLKIQPAELGDSAMYLCASSISKTSDTQYFGPGTRLTVL.

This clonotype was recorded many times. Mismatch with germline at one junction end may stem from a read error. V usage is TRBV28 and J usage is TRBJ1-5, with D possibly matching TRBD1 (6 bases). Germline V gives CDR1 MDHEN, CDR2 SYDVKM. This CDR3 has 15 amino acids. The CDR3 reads CASTQGPGSSQPQHF. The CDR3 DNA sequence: TGTGCCAGCACCCAGGGGCCGGGAAGCAGTCAGCCCCAGCATTTT.

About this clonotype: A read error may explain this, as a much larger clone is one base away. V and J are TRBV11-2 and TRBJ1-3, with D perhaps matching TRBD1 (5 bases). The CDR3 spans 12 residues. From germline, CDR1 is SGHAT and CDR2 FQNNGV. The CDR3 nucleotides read TGTGACAGCGGGGGGACTGGAAACACCATATATTTT. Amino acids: CDSGGTGNTIYF.

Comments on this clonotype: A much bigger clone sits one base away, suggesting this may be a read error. Here the CDR3 reads CASRSTGRVQETQYF. The CDR3 DNA reads TGTGCCAGCAGATCGACAGGGCGGGTCCAAGAGACCCAGTACTTC. The chain recombines TRBV7-3 with TRBJ2-5, with 7 positions matching TRBD1. The CDR3 loop spans 15 amino acids. Trimming removed 6 bases from V and 1 base from J; junction bases left unmatched: 8. The germline gives CDR1 SGHTA, CDR2 FQGTGA.

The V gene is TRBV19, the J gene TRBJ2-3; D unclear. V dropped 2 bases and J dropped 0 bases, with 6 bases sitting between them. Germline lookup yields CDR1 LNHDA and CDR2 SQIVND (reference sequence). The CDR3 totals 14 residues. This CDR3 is CASSIILSTDTQYF. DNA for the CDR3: TGTGCCAGTAGTATAATACTAAGCACAGATACGCAGTATTTT.

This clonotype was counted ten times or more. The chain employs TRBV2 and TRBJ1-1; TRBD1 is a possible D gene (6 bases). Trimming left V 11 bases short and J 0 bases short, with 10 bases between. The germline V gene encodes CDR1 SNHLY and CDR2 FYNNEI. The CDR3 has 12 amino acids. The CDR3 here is CAYRVVNTEAFF. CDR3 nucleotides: TGTGCCTACAGGGTGGTGAACACTGAAGCTTTCTTT.

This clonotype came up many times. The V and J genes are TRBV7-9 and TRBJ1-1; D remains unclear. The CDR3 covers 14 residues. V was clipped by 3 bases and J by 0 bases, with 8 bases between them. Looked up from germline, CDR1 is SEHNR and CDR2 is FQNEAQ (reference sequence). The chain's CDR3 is CASSFSLVNTEAFF. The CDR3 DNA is TGTGCCAGCAGCTTCTCGTTGGTGAACACTGAAGCTTTCTTT.

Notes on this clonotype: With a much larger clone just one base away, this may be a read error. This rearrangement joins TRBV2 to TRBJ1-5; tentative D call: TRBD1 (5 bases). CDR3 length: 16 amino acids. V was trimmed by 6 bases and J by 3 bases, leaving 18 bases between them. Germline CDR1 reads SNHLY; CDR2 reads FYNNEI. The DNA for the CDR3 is TGTGCCAGCAGAGAGCTTAGGTTTGGGACCAATCAGCCCCAGCATTTT. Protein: CASRELRFGTNQPQHF. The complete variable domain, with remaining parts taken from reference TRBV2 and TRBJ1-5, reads EPEVTQTPSHQVTQMGQEVILRCVPISNHLYFYWYRQILGQKVEFLVSFYNNEISEKSEIFDDQFSVERPDGSNFTLKIRSTKLEDSAMYFCASRELRFGTNQPQHFGDGTRLSIL.

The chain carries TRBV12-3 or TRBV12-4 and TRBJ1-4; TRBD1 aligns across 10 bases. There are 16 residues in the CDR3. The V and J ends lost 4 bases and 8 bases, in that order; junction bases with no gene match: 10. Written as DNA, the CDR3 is TGTGCCAGCAGTTCCTATTCCGGGACAGGGGAAGAAAAACTGTTTTTT. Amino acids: CASSSYSGTGEEKLFF.